This record looks at one T cell receptor beta chain sequence and its context. This entry is derived from a study of PD-1 blockade in classical Hodgkin lymphoma. Germline CDR1 and CDR2: MGHRA and YSYEKL. V was clipped by 3 bases and J by 8 bases; unmatched bases: 13. This CDR3 is 17 amino acids long. All patients experienced relapse after autologous stem cell transplantation, and brentuximab vedotin exposure was variable. Some clones are missing from TCRdb's copy, which holds only in-frame ones; the method was immunoSEQ multiplex PCR. Of over 10,000 clones listed, more than 75% are singletons. The input for sequencing was peripheral blood mononuclear cells (PBMCs), taken at baseline. The source is a human donor with classical Hodgkin lymphoma. V and J are TRBV4-1 and TRBJ2-1; 10 bases match TRBD2. The chain's CDR3 is CASSHLVSGRAEDEQFF. The CDR3 DNA reads TGCGCCAGCAGCCACCTCGTGAGCGGGAGGGCCGAGGATGAGCAGTTCTTC.